The rows below give T cell receptor beta chains drawn from one sample of a study of control samples from healthy donors and cancer patients. Measured with immunoSEQ multiplex PCR; TCRdb has only the in-frame clones, and not every one. The sample carries roughly 81,000 clones, roughly 82% recorded once. The sample comprised PBMCs. The receptors originated from a man aged 60 to 69 with head and neck cancer. The CDR3 runs from the conserved cysteine through the conserved F or W. The D gene is left open where the match is weak. Some rows have no size entry. The others give once, few or many, or a class for an expanded clone.

few	NA	TRBJ2-7	13	TRBV28	CASIGLMGSEQYF	TGTGCCAGCATCGGGTTGATGGGATCCGAGCAGTACTTC
NA	NA	TRBJ1-2	13	TRBV7-9	CASSLGAERGYTF	TGTGCCAGCAGCTTAGGCGCAGAGAGGGGCTACACCTTC
few	NA	TRBJ1-2	12	TRBV7-9	CASSPRGGGYTF	TGTGCCAGCAGCCCGCGGGGTGGAGGCTACACCTTC
NA	NA	TRBJ1-2	15	TRBV6-1	CASSEQSAGANGYTF	TGTGCCAGCAGTGAACAATCGGCCGGGGCGAATGGCTACACCTTC
NA	NA	TRBJ2-4	12	TRBV6-1	CASSDNGNIQYF	TGTGCCAGCAGTGACAATGGGAACATTCAGTACTTC
NA	NA	TRBJ2-7	16	TRBV6-1	CASSETGTESSYEQYF	TGTGCCAGCAGTGAGACCGGGACGGAAAGTTCCTACGAGCAGTACTTC
NA	NA	TRBJ1-1	12	TRBV2	CASSRTGSEAFF	TGTGCCAGCAGTCGAACAGGATCCGAAGCTTTCTTT
NA	NA	TRBJ2-2	16	TRBV7-8	CASSPRGGLTEGELFF	TGTGCCAGCAGCCCCCGGGGCGGTTTAACGGAAGGGGAGCTGTTTTTT
NA	TRBD1	TRBJ1-5	11	TRBV6-5	CASNRGQPQHF	TGTGCCAGCAACAGGGGTCAGCCCCAGCATTTT
few	NA	TRBJ1-6	14	TRBV6-5	CASSPRGAGSPLHF	TGTGCCAGCAGTCCTCGGGGGGCGGGGTCACCCCTCCACTTT
NA	NA	TRBJ2-5	14	TRBV5-1	CASSLGEGGETQYF	TGCGCCAGCAGCTTAGGCGAAGGGGGAGAGACCCAGTACTTC
few	NA	TRBJ1-4	13	TRBV11-2	CASSLRDTEKLFF	TGTGCCAGCAGCTTAAGGGACACTGAAAAACTGTTTTTT
NA	NA	TRBJ2-1	15	TRBV19	CASMDRPGSYNEQFF	TGTGCCAGTATGGACCGACCGGGCTCCTACAATGAGCAGTTCTTC
NA	NA	TRBJ1-6	13	TRBV3-1/TRBV3-2	CASSQFEATPLHF	TGTGCCAGCAGCCAATTTGAAGCAACACCCCTCCACTTT
NA	NA	TRBJ2-7	15	TRBV5-1	CASSLALSGSYEQYF	TGCGCCAGCAGCTTGGCCCTATCAGGCTCCTACGAGCAGTACTTC
NA	NA	TRBJ2-7	12	TRBV10-3	CALSPQGREQYF	TGTGCCCTCAGTCCCCAGGGTCGGGAGCAGTACTTC
NA	NA	TRBJ1-2	14	TRBV9	CASSVGSGGAVYTF	TGTGCCAGCAGCGTAGGCTCTGGGGGCGCCGTCTACACCTTC
NA	NA	TRBJ1-3	15	TRBV18	CASSPWDDGGNTIYF	TGTGCCAGCTCACCCTGGGACGATGGGGGAAACACCATATATTTT
few	NA	TRBJ2-1	13	TRBV18	CASSPATYNEQFF	TGTGCCAGCTCACCAGCGACTTACAATGAGCAGTTCTTC
NA	TRBD1	TRBJ2-2	15	TRBV5-8	CASRFRTGRAGELFF	TGTGCCAGCAGATTTCGGACAGGGAGAGCCGGGGAGCTGTTTTTT
NA	TRBD1	TRBJ2-1	14	TRBV24-1	CATSDATGGNEQFF	TGTGCCACCAGTGACGCGACAGGGGGGAATGAGCAGTTCTTC
NA	NA	TRBJ2-7	15	TRBV15	CATSTRVGRVDEQYF	TGTGCCACCAGCACCAGAGTGGGCCGGGTGGACGAGCAGTACTTC